This is a list of T cell receptor beta chains from one sample in a study of shared clonotypes between healthy human individuals. The data were produced by immunoSEQ multiplex PCR, yet TCRdb's version contains in-frame clones alone and is incomplete. Of approximately 500,000 clones detected, over 75% appear once; the ten largest clones hold roughly 12%. The material sequenced was PBMCs. These receptors all come from a woman in her 40s in good health. Some clones in this sample may be carry-over from other donors' samples. Each CDR3 is given with its conserved first and last residue. D genes are given only for firm matches.

d_call: TRBD1; j_call: TRBJ2-7; v_call: TRBV28; cdr3_aa: CASSLSLDRDRADEQYF; cdr3_nt: TGTGCCAGCAGTTTATCCTTAGACAGGGATCGAGCCGACGAGCAGTACTTC
d_call: .; j_call: TRBJ2-2; v_call: TRBV5-1; cdr3_aa: CASSRDTDTGELFF; cdr3_nt: TGCGCCAGCAGCCGGGACACGGATACCGGGGAGCTGTTTTTT
d_call: .; j_call: TRBJ2-5; v_call: TRBV9; cdr3_aa: CASSADQPQTPQYF; cdr3_nt: TGTGCCAGCAGCGCAGACCAGCCCCAGACGCCCCAGTACTTC
d_call: TRBD2; j_call: TRBJ2-4; v_call: TRBV29-1; cdr3_aa: CSVGGTETKNIQYF; cdr3_nt: TGCAGCGTGGGGGGGACGGAGACCAAAAACATTCAGTACTTC
d_call: .; j_call: TRBJ2-2; v_call: TRBV7-9; cdr3_aa: CASSPQVRKSGELFF; cdr3_nt: TGTGCCAGCAGCCCTCAGGTCAGGAAATCCGGGGAGCTGTTTTTT
d_call: TRBD1; j_call: TRBJ2-7; v_call: TRBV6-5; cdr3_aa: CASSPGTGLYEQYF; cdr3_nt: TGTGCCAGCAGTCCCGGGACAGGGTTATACGAGCAGTACTTC
d_call: .; j_call: TRBJ2-5; v_call: TRBV11-3; cdr3_aa: CASSKAGTLETQYF; cdr3_nt: TGTGCCAGCAGCAAAGCCGGGACTTTAGAGACCCAGTACTTC
d_call: .; j_call: TRBJ1-2; v_call: TRBV6-6; cdr3_aa: CASSYSPGDGYTF; cdr3_nt: TGTGCCAGCAGTTACTCGCCAGGGGACGGCTACACCTTC
d_call: .; j_call: TRBJ1-3; v_call: TRBV5-1; cdr3_aa: CASSFGYEASGNTIYF; cdr3_nt: TGCGCCAGCAGCTTCGGGTATGAAGCCTCTGGAAACACCATATATTTT
d_call: .; j_call: TRBJ1-1; v_call: TRBV10-3; cdr3_aa: CAISPTPDTEAFF; cdr3_nt: TGTGCCATCAGCCCAACTCCGGACACTGAAGCTTTCTTT
d_call: .; j_call: TRBJ2-5; v_call: TRBV29-1; cdr3_aa: CSVVFTGETQYF; cdr3_nt: TGCAGCGTTGTCTTTACGGGAGAGACCCAGTACTTC
d_call: TRBD2; j_call: TRBJ2-1; v_call: TRBV9; cdr3_aa: CASSPSGTSVNNEQFF; cdr3_nt: TGTGCCAGCAGCCCCTCCGGGACTAGCGTAAACAATGAGCAGTTCTTC